These T cell receptor beta chains were read from a single sample in a study of blood T cell repertoires in COVID-19. Method: immunoSEQ multiplex PCR; TCRdb's copy keeps in-frame clones and lacks some. The sample lists around 130,000 clones; about 80% were seen once. Material for sequencing was peripheral blood. These receptors were obtained from a woman in her forties or fifties with acute or convalescent COVID-19. Both conserved end residues are part of each CDR3. The D gene is left open where the match is weak. The size field is filled for only some rows; it gives once, few, many or a size class.

clone size: .
V gene: TRBV20-1
J gene: TRBJ1-3
D gene: .
CDR3 DNA: TGCAGTGCTAGTCCAAGGGACACGTACTCTGGAAACACCATATATTTT
CDR3 protein: CSASPRDTYSGNTIYF

clone size: once
V gene: TRBV2
J gene: TRBJ2-3
D gene: TRBD2
CDR3 DNA: TGTGCCAGCAGTGGTCTGACTAGCGGAGCAGATACGCAGTATTTT
CDR3 protein: CASSGLTSGADTQYF

clone size: .
V gene: TRBV6-1
J gene: TRBJ1-6
D gene: .
CDR3 DNA: TGTGCCAGCAGTGAAGACCCAGGAGGGTGGTCCTATAATTCACCCCTCCACTTT
CDR3 protein: CASSEDPGGWSYNSPLHF

clone size: .
V gene: TRBV9
J gene: TRBJ1-1
D gene: .
CDR3 DNA: TGTGCCAGCAGCGAGCCCCCTTTGAACACTGAAGCTTTCTTT
CDR3 protein: CASSEPPLNTEAFF

clone size: .
V gene: TRBV9
J gene: TRBJ2-1
D gene: .
CDR3 DNA: TGTGCCAGCAGCGTAGGGAACGGGGGTCTCTACAATGAGCAGTTCTTC
CDR3 protein: CASSVGNGGLYNEQFF

clone size: .
V gene: TRBV14
J gene: TRBJ1-1
D gene: .
CDR3 DNA: TGTGCCAGCAGCCGTACCGGGAAAAACACTGAAGCTTTCTTT
CDR3 protein: CASSRTGKNTEAFF

clone size: .
V gene: TRBV6-4
J gene: TRBJ1-6
D gene: .
CDR3 DNA: TGTGCCAGCAGTGTTACAGGACAGCCTTCACCCCTCCACTTT
CDR3 protein: CASSVTGQPSPLHF

clone size: .
V gene: TRBV19
J gene: TRBJ1-2
D gene: TRBD1
CDR3 DNA: TGTGCCAGTAGTGTCGACAGGGCCTATGGCTACACCTTC
CDR3 protein: CASSVDRAYGYTF

clone size: .
V gene: TRBV5-6
J gene: TRBJ1-4
D gene: TRBD1
CDR3 DNA: TGTGCCAGCAGCTTTACAGGGGATTGGGAAAAACTGTTTTTT
CDR3 protein: CASSFTGDWEKLFF

clone size: .
V gene: TRBV9
J gene: TRBJ1-2
D gene: TRBD1
CDR3 DNA: TGTGCCAGCAGCGCAGGGGACAGCTCTAACTATGGCTACACCTTC
CDR3 protein: CASSAGDSSNYGYTF

clone size: few
V gene: TRBV14
J gene: TRBJ1-2
D gene: .
CDR3 DNA: TGTGCCAGCAGCCAAGGAAACACCTACTATGGCTACACCTTC
CDR3 protein: CASSQGNTYYGYTF

clone size: .
V gene: TRBV2
J gene: TRBJ1-1
D gene: .
CDR3 DNA: TGTGCCAGCAGTGGGGGGAGGGCTTCGAACACTGAAGCTTTCTTT
CDR3 protein: CASSGGRASNTEAFF

clone size: .
V gene: TRBV5-1
J gene: TRBJ1-6
D gene: TRBD1
CDR3 DNA: TGCGCCAGCAGCTTGGAGGCAGGGGGCGGGTGGTCACCCCTCCACTTT
CDR3 protein: CASSLEAGGGWSPLHF

clone size: once
V gene: TRBV19
J gene: TRBJ2-2
D gene: .
CDR3 DNA: TGTGCCAGTAGTAGCGCCACCGGGGAGCTGTTTTTT
CDR3 protein: CASSSATGELFF

clone size: .
V gene: TRBV11-2
J gene: TRBJ1-2
D gene: .
CDR3 DNA: TGTGCCAGCAGCTTAGATCTCGGGGGGCGAAGTTATGGCTACACCTTC
CDR3 protein: CASSLDLGGRSYGYTF

clone size: .
V gene: TRBV6-5
J gene: TRBJ1-1
D gene: TRBD1
CDR3 DNA: TGTGCCAGCAGGGCTGGACAGGGGGTTGAAGCTTTCTTT
CDR3 protein: CASRAGQGVEAFF

clone size: .
V gene: TRBV5-1
J gene: TRBJ2-3
D gene: TRBD1
CDR3 DNA: TGCGCCAGCAGCTTGGGACAGGGAGACGCAGATACGCAGTATTTT
CDR3 protein: CASSLGQGDADTQYF

clone size: .
V gene: TRBV9
J gene: TRBJ2-7
D gene: .
CDR3 DNA: TGTGCCAGCAGCGCGACGGGGGACCGGTCGGACGAGCAGTACTTC
CDR3 protein: CASSATGDRSDEQYF

clone size: .
V gene: TRBV5-6
J gene: TRBJ2-7
D gene: .
CDR3 DNA: TGTGCCAGCAGCTTGATATTAACAGGGACCTACGAGCAGTACTTC
CDR3 protein: CASSLILTGTYEQYF

clone size: .
V gene: TRBV7-9
J gene: TRBJ1-1
D gene: .
CDR3 DNA: TGTGCCAGCAGCTTAGCTATTTTAGGGTCGACAGGGAACACTGAAGCTTTCTTT
CDR3 protein: CASSLAILGSTGNTEAFF

clone size: .
V gene: TRBV5-4
J gene: TRBJ1-2
D gene: TRBD1
CDR3 DNA: TGTGCCAGCAGCCGATGGGCGGGACAGAGAAATGGCTACACCTTC
CDR3 protein: CASSRWAGQRNGYTF

clone size: once
V gene: TRBV29-1
J gene: TRBJ2-1
D gene: TRBD2
CDR3 DNA: TGCAGCGTTGAAGGGGGGGGGACTAGAGACAATGAGCAGTTCTTC
CDR3 protein: CSVEGGGTRDNEQFF

clone size: .
V gene: TRBV7-2
J gene: TRBJ2-7
D gene: TRBD1
CDR3 DNA: TGTGCCAGCAGCTCCCGGCCGGGACAGCCCTACGAGCAGTACTTC
CDR3 protein: CASSSRPGQPYEQYF

clone size: once
V gene: TRBV2
J gene: TRBJ2-3
D gene: TRBD1
CDR3 DNA: TGTGCCAGTACGGGACAGGGGGGCACAGATACGCAGTATTTT
CDR3 protein: CASTGQGGTDTQYF

clone size: .
V gene: TRBV2
J gene: TRBJ1-3
D gene: .
CDR3 DNA: TGTGCCAGTCACACCTCTGGAAACACCATATATTTT
CDR3 protein: CASHTSGNTIYF

clone size: few
V gene: TRBV10-2
J gene: TRBJ2-4
D gene: .
CDR3 DNA: TGCGCCAGCAGTGGGCAGTCCAAAAACATTCAGTACTTC
CDR3 protein: CASSGQSKNIQYF

clone size: .
V gene: TRBV2
J gene: TRBJ1-1
D gene: .
CDR3 DNA: TGTGCCAGCAGTACACGGAACACTGAAGCTTTCTTT
CDR3 protein: CASSTRNTEAFF

clone size: .
V gene: TRBV27
J gene: TRBJ2-1
D gene: TRBD1
CDR3 DNA: TGTGCCAGCAGTAACCGGGACAGGGGGCGTGGGAGCTCCTACAATGAGCAGTTCTTC
CDR3 protein: CASSNRDRGRGSSYNEQFF

clone size: .
V gene: TRBV13
J gene: TRBJ1-3
D gene: TRBD1
CDR3 DNA: TGTGCCAGCAGCTTCGGACAGGGTTCTGGAAACACCATATATTTT
CDR3 protein: CASSFGQGSGNTIYF

clone size: once
V gene: TRBV7-9
J gene: TRBJ1-2
D gene: .
CDR3 DNA: TGTGCCAGCAGCCCAGGACAAAACTATGGCTACACCTTC
CDR3 protein: CASSPGQNYGYTF

clone size: .
V gene: TRBV28
J gene: TRBJ2-7
D gene: TRBD1
CDR3 DNA: TGTGCCAGCACTCCCCGGGACAGGAGCTCCTACGAGCAGTACTTC
CDR3 protein: CASTPRDRSSYEQYF

clone size: .
V gene: TRBV11-2
J gene: TRBJ1-3
D gene: TRBD1
CDR3 DNA: TGTGCCAGCAGCTCCCAGACCGGACAGGGGGCGCGTGGAAACACCATATATTTT
CDR3 protein: CASSSQTGQGARGNTIYF

clone size: .
V gene: TRBV9
J gene: TRBJ2-3
D gene: TRBD2
CDR3 DNA: TGTGCCAGCAGCTCCAGGGGACTAGCGGCTAGCACAGATACGCAGTATTTT
CDR3 protein: CASSSRGLAASTDTQYF

clone size: once
V gene: TRBV4-1
J gene: TRBJ1-2
D gene: .
CDR3 DNA: TGCGCCAGCAGCCAAGATCGGGGGGCTCTTAACTATGGCTACACCTTC
CDR3 protein: CASSQDRGALNYGYTF

clone size: .
V gene: TRBV19
J gene: TRBJ2-3
D gene: TRBD2
CDR3 DNA: TGTGCCAGTACCCGGACTAGCGGGGGAAGCACAGATACGCAGTATTTT
CDR3 protein: CASTRTSGGSTDTQYF

clone size: .
V gene: TRBV19
J gene: TRBJ1-5
D gene: .
CDR3 DNA: TGTGCCAGTAGTTGGGCAGGGAGCAATCAGCCCCAGCATTTT
CDR3 protein: CASSWAGSNQPQHF

clone size: .
V gene: TRBV14
J gene: TRBJ1-4
D gene: .
CDR3 DNA: TGTGCCAGCAGCCAACTAAGACAGCATAATGAAAAACTGTTTTTT
CDR3 protein: CASSQLRQHNEKLFF

clone size: .
V gene: TRBV2
J gene: TRBJ2-1
D gene: .
CDR3 DNA: TGTGCCAGCACCCCCCGCGGTGAGCAGTTCTTC
CDR3 protein: CASTPRGEQFF

clone size: .
V gene: TRBV24-1
J gene: TRBJ2-2
D gene: .
CDR3 DNA: TGTGCCACCAGTGATGTGGAGTACACCGGGGAGCTGTTTTTT
CDR3 protein: CATSDVEYTGELFF

clone size: .
V gene: TRBV3-1/TRBV3-2
J gene: TRBJ2-1
D gene: .
CDR3 DNA: TGTGCCAGCAGCCAAGAGGGGGCAGGGCGCGGGTTCTTC
CDR3 protein: CASSQEGAGRGFF

clone size: .
V gene: TRBV28
J gene: TRBJ2-7
D gene: .
CDR3 DNA: TGTGCCAGCAGCTCAGGCGGGCTTGGGTTTCGCGAGCAGTACTTC
CDR3 protein: CASSSGGLGFREQYF

clone size: .
V gene: TRBV24-1
J gene: TRBJ1-1
D gene: TRBD1
CDR3 DNA: TGTGCCACCAGAGCAGGGGGGCCGAACACTGAAGCTTTCTTT
CDR3 protein: CATRAGGPNTEAFF

clone size: few
V gene: TRBV19
J gene: TRBJ1-1
D gene: .
CDR3 DNA: TGTGCCAGTAGTGACACAGAGAACACTGAAGCTTTCTTT
CDR3 protein: CASSDTENTEAFF

clone size: .
V gene: TRBV19
J gene: TRBJ1-1
D gene: .
CDR3 DNA: TGTGCCAGTAGTACAGTTGGGAACACTGAAGCTTTCTTT
CDR3 protein: CASSTVGNTEAFF

clone size: .
V gene: TRBV5-6
J gene: TRBJ2-2
D gene: TRBD1
CDR3 DNA: TGTGCCAGCAGCTCCCGGACAGGGGGCGATACCGGGGAGCTGTTTTTT
CDR3 protein: CASSSRTGGDTGELFF

clone size: once
V gene: TRBV5-1
J gene: TRBJ1-1
D gene: TRBD1
CDR3 DNA: TGCGCCAGCAGGGAGAGGGACAGTCAAGGGGGCACTGAAGCTTTCTTT
CDR3 protein: CASRERDSQGGTEAFF

clone size: .
V gene: TRBV6-5
J gene: TRBJ2-7
D gene: TRBD2
CDR3 DNA: TGTGCCAGCAGAAAGAGCGGGGGGACTCCCTACGAGCAGTACTTC
CDR3 protein: CASRKSGGTPYEQYF

clone size: .
V gene: TRBV6-5
J gene: TRBJ2-7
D gene: .
CDR3 DNA: TGTGCCAGCACAGGCAGACTAAGCTCCTACGAGCAGTACTTC
CDR3 protein: CASTGRLSSYEQYF

clone size: .
V gene: TRBV30
J gene: TRBJ2-5
D gene: TRBD2
CDR3 DNA: TGTGCCTGGATTGCGGGGGGAGGCGAGACCCAGTACTTC
CDR3 protein: CAWIAGGGETQYF

clone size: .
V gene: TRBV19
J gene: TRBJ2-3
D gene: .
CDR3 DNA: TGTGCCAGTAGTAGGGGTTCGTCAGGGTCAGGCACAGATACGCAGTATTTT
CDR3 protein: CASSRGSSGSGTDTQYF

clone size: .
V gene: TRBV11-3
J gene: TRBJ2-1
D gene: TRBD2
CDR3 DNA: TGTGCCAGCAGCTTAGAGAGCGGGGGGGCCAATGAGCAGTTCTTC
CDR3 protein: CASSLESGGANEQFF

clone size: .
V gene: TRBV19
J gene: TRBJ2-7
D gene: TRBD2
CDR3 DNA: TGTGCCAGTAGTCTTAGCGGGAGCTCCTACGAGCAGTACTTC
CDR3 protein: CASSLSGSSYEQYF

clone size: few
V gene: TRBV29-1
J gene: TRBJ2-7
D gene: TRBD1
CDR3 DNA: TGCAGCGTTGAAGATCGGGACAGAACCTACGAGCAGTACTTC
CDR3 protein: CSVEDRDRTYEQYF

clone size: .
V gene: TRBV6-5
J gene: TRBJ1-5
D gene: TRBD1
CDR3 DNA: TGTGCCAGCATCGAGGGGACAGGGGGCCAGCCCCAGCATTTT
CDR3 protein: CASIEGTGGQPQHF

clone size: once
V gene: TRBV5-1
J gene: TRBJ2-7
D gene: TRBD1
CDR3 DNA: TGCGCCAGCAGAATGGGACAGCAACCTTCCTACGAGCAGTACTTC
CDR3 protein: CASRMGQQPSYEQYF